This entry concerns a single T cell receptor beta chain. The CDR3 has 14 residues. Germline V lookup: CDR1 SGHRS, CDR2 YFSETQ. The junction had 1 base not matched to a gene; V was cut back by 4 bases and J by 5 bases. The donors were part of the validation cohort of 120 subjects. That cohort was separate from the first cohort, which comprised 550 to 750 subjects. Clones were sequenced by immunoSEQ multiplex PCR, and TCRdb holds only the in-frame ones, with some missing. Here the sample spans 100,000 to 150,000 clones, approximately 94% being singletons. This specimen belongs to a study of cytomegalovirus exposure and HLA in healthy donors.

The specimen was PBMCs. The chain links TRBV5-1 to TRBJ2-1; TRBD2 aligns across 12 bases. This clonotype was obtained from a woman between 18 and 29 years old in good health and CMV-seronegative. Here the CDR3 reads CASSPSGGDNEQFF. CDR3 sequence (DNA): TGCGCCAGCAGCCCTAGCGGGGGGGACAATGAGCAGTTCTTC.